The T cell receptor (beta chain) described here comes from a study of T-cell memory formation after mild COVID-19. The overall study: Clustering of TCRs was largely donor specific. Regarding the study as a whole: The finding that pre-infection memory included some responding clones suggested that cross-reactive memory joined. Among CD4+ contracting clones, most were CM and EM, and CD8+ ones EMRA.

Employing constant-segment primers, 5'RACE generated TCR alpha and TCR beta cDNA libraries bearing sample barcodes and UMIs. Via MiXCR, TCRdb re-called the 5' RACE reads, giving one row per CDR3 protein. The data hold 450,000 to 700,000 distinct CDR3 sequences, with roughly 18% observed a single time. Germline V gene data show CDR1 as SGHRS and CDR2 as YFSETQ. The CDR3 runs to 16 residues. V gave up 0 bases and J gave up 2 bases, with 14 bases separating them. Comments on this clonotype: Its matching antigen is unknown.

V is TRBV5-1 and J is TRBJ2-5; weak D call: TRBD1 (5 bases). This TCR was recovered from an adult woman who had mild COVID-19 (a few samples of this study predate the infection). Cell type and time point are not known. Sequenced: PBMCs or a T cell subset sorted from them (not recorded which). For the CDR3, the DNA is TGCGCCAGCAGCTTGGCGCCGAACAGGAGACAAGAGACCCAGTACTTC. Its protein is CASSLAPNRRQETQYF.